The 20 T cell receptor beta chains below were found in one sample sequenced in a study of blood T cell repertoires in COVID-19. Generated by immunoSEQ multiplex PCR, the TCRdb table keeps only in-frame clones and is missing some. This table has approximately 470,000 clones, approximately 83% appearing once. Sequencing was done on a sample of peripheral blood. The receptor set was obtained from a human donor in a cohort sampled during active COVID-19.

V and J are TRBV10-3 and TRBJ1-1; 9 nucleotides agree with TRBD1. The germline CDR1 and CDR2 sequences are ENHRY and SYGVKD. The CDR3 length is 16 residues. V gave up 2 bases and J gave up 0 bases; unmatched junction bases: 4. The CDR3 DNA is TGTGCCATCAGTGAGCCGGGACAGGGAGTGAACACTGAAGCTTTCTTT. Amino acids: CAISEPGQGVNTEAFF.

The V call is TRBV19, the J call TRBJ1-5; no definite D call. The germline CDR1 and CDR2 sequences are LNHDA and SQIVND (reference sequence). CDR3 size: 15 residues. Trimming took off 5 bases at V and 5 bases at J, with 16 bases between the two ends. The CDR3 reads CASSYQRAGDQPQHF. Written as DNA, the CDR3 is TGTGCCAGTAGTTACCAGCGCGCTGGTGATCAGCCCCAGCATTTT.

About this clone itself: The same CDR3 also results from other DNA sequences found in this sample. The chain combines TRBV28 with TRBJ2-7, with D hard to call. Germline V gives CDR1 MDHEN, CDR2 SYDVKM. V was shortened by 1 base and J by 1 base, with 11 bases between the two germline ends. The CDR3 contains 15 residues. The CDR3 nucleotides read TGTGCCAGCAGTTTATACCCAGACTCGTCCTACGAGCAGTACTTC. Its protein is CASSLYPDSSYEQYF.

This chain joins TRBV7-3 and TRBJ2-1; the match to TRBD1 covers 7 bases. Trimming took 5 bases from V and 11 from J; bases not matched to a gene: 6. Germline lookup yields CDR1 SGHTA and CDR2 FQGTGA. This CDR3 is 12 amino acids long. For the CDR3, the DNA is TGTGCCAGCAGCCCCCGACAGGGTCAGCAGTTCTTC. Its translation is CASSPRQGQQFF.

The chain recombines TRBV29-1 with TRBJ2-7; TRBD1 aligns across 7 bases. Per the germline V gene, CDR1 is SQVTM and CDR2 is ANQGSEA. This CDR3 contains 14 residues. The junction had 15 bases not matched to a gene; V was cut back by 4 bases and J by 9 bases. The CDR3 DNA sequence: TGCAGCGTTGGACAACCGACAGGGCCTCGTTGGCAGTACTTC. Amino acid sequence: CSVGQPTGPRWQYF.

The rearrangement links TRBV28 to TRBJ1-6; perhaps TRBD1 as D (6 bases). The CDR3 sequence is 14 residues long. V dropped 2 bases and J dropped 10 bases, with 12 bases sitting between them. Germline-derived CDR1 and CDR2 are MDHEN and SYDVKM. CDR3 sequence (DNA): TGTGCCAGCAGTTTAAACAGGGAGGGGTCACCCCTCCACTTT. Its translation: CASSLNREGSPLHF.

This chain joins TRBV9 and TRBJ2-5; 8 bases are shared with TRBD2. This CDR3 comprises 15 residues. Germline V gene sequence: CDR1 SGDLS, CDR2 YYNGEE. With 5 bases clipped from V and 3 bases from J, the junction kept 9 bases outside the gene matches. The CDR3 DNA sequence: TGTGCCAGCAGTGTGAGCGGGAGAGGGGAAGAGACCCAGTACTTC. This gives the protein CASSVSGRGEETQYF. Full variable domain (remainder filled in from reference TRBV9 and TRBJ2-5): DSGVTQTPKHLITATGQRVTLRCSPRSGDLSVYWYQQSLDQGLQFLIQYYNGEERAKGNILERFSAQQFPDLHSELNLSSLELGDSALYFCASSVSGRGEETQYFGPGTRLLVL.

The CDR3 DNA sequence: TGTGCCTGGGCGGGTTACCTGGGCTACGAGCAGTACTTC. Amino acids: CAWAGYLGYEQYF. V usage is TRBV30 and J usage is TRBJ2-7; tentatively, D is TRBD2 (5 bases). Deletions cut 5 bases from V and 3 bases from J, with 14 bases between. The CDR3 is 13 amino acids. The V gene's germline CDR1 is GTSNPN and CDR2 SVGIG (reference sequence).

The genes are TRBV30 and TRBJ1-2; 11 nucleotides match TRBD1. The germline V gene encodes CDR1 GTSNPN and CDR2 SVGIG (reference sequence). The CDR3 loop spans 13 amino acids. V lost 1 base, J lost 8 bases, and 3 bases stayed unmatched. The CDR3 DNA reads TGTGCCTGGAGTGGGACAGGGGGCGGAGGCTACACCTTC. Its protein is CAWSGTGGGGYTF.

V is TRBV5-4 and J is TRBJ2-5, with 7 bases that match TRBD1. Per the germline V gene, CDR1 is SGHNT and CDR2 is YYREEE (reference sequence). V dropped 4 bases and J dropped 4; count of bases not matched to a gene: 10. The CDR3 has 15 residues. CDR3 protein: CASSPPGQMSETQYF. The CDR3 DNA reads as TGTGCCAGCAGCCCGCCGGGACAGATGTCAGAGACCCAGTACTTC.

This chain uses TRBV7-9 with TRBJ2-2; D is undetermined. V dropped 6 bases and J dropped 1 base, with 9 bases sitting between them. There are 14 residues in the CDR3. Germline CDR1 is SEHNR and CDR2 is FQNEAQ (reference sequence). CDR3 DNA: TGTGCCAGCAGTCGACAACAGAACACCGGGGAGCTGTTTTTT. It specifies CASSRQQNTGELFF.

The V gene is TRBV5-4, the J gene TRBJ2-3; 7 nucleotides match TRBD2. The CDR3 sequence is 15 residues long. V lost 0 bases to trimming and J lost 3 bases; unmatched junction nucleotides: 4. Germline values: CDR1 SGHNT, CDR2 YYREEE (reference sequence). CDR3 sequence reads: CASSLGTRETDTQYF. The CDR3 DNA sequence: TGTGCCAGCAGCTTGGGGACTAGGGAGACAGATACGCAGTATTTT.

This clone was detected once. The genes are TRBV19 and TRBJ2-3; 7 nucleotides line up with TRBD2. The V and J ends lost 8 bases and 5 bases, in that order; junction bases with no gene match: 7. Germline CDR1 reads LNHDA; CDR2 reads SQIVND (reference sequence). This CDR3 is built from 13 residues. CDR3 amino acids: CASGAGVGDTQYF. The CDR3 DNA is TGTGCCAGTGGTGCGGGAGTGGGAGATACGCAGTATTTT.

V gene TRBV27 combines with J gene TRBJ1-2, with D maybe TRBD1 (5 bases). The germline V and J ends were trimmed by 2 bases and 8 bases, with 12 bases remaining between them. Germline V gene data show CDR1 as MNHEY and CDR2 as SMNVEV (reference sequence). CDR3 length: 13 amino acids. Written as DNA, the CDR3 is TGTGCCAGCAGTTTAGGGGGGGATGGCGGCTACACCTTC. Translation: CASSLGGDGGYTF.

The chain carries TRBV18 and TRBJ1-1; the match to TRBD1 covers 9 bases. In germline, CDR1 is KGHSH, CDR2 LQKENI. V lost 2 bases to trimming and J lost 5 bases; unmatched junction nucleotides: 9. The CDR3 has 16 amino acids. The CDR3 sequence: CASSPLRGQGSTEAFF. In nucleotides, the CDR3 is TGTGCCAGCTCACCATTGCGGGGACAGGGTAGTACTGAAGCTTTCTTT.

The chain has TRBV9 and TRBJ2-1, with unresolved D. Germline V lookup: CDR1 SGDLS, CDR2 YYNGEE. CDR3 length: 16 amino acids. V was cut by 3 bases and J by 3 bases, with 16 bases left in between. Here the CDR3 reads CASSALPGPNYNEQFF. The CDR3 DNA sequence: TGTGCCAGCAGCGCCCTACCGGGTCCTAACTACAATGAGCAGTTCTTC.

The CDR3 bases are TGTGCCAGCAGTAGTAAGACTAGCGTAGACAATGAGCAGTTCTTC. This gives the protein CASSSKTSVDNEQFF. The V call is TRBV7-2, the J call TRBJ2-1; 8 nucleotides match TRBD2. The CDR3 runs to 15 residues. V lost 6 bases and J lost 5; bases outside the gene matches: 9. Per the germline V gene, CDR1 is SGHTA and CDR2 is FQGNSA. The whole variable domain, filled in from reference TRBV7-2 and TRBJ2-1, reads GAGVSQSPSNKVTEKGKDVELRCDPISGHTALYWYRQSLGQGLEFLIYFQGNSAPDKSGLPSDRFSAERTGGSVSTLTIQRTQQEDSAVYLCASSSKTSVDNEQFFGPGTRLTVL.

The chain couples TRBV25-1 to TRBJ2-4, with a tentative D call TRBD1 (5 bases). V was cut by 5 bases and J by 0 bases, with 8 bases left in between. CDR3 size: 14 residues. CDR1 MGHDK and CDR2 SYGVNS come from the germline V gene. The CDR3 spells CASSSRGAKNIQYF. The CDR3 nucleotides read TGTGCCAGCAGTTCAAGGGGAGCCAAAAACATTCAGTACTTC.

J is TRBJ2-7 and V is TRBV23-1, with 14 bases aligning to TRBD2. TRBV23-1 is treated as an ORF (open reading frame) with a function not yet certain. The V segment lost 4 bases and the J segment 6 bases; nucleotides outside the gene matches: 5. The CDR3 spans 15 residues. CDR3: CASSLPGLAGVEQYF. CDR3 in DNA: TGCGCCAGCAGTCTACCGGGACTAGCGGGAGTCGAGCAGTACTTC.

V and J are TRBV5-5 and TRBJ2-5; no reliable D call. The CDR3 is made up of 15 amino acids. Germline assignment: CDR1 SGHKS and CDR2 YYEKEE (reference sequence). V dropped 2 bases and J dropped 5 bases, with 16 bases sitting between them. The CDR3 nucleotides are TGTGCCAGCAGCTTAGGCGGCGACCCTTATGAGACCCAGTACTTC. Its protein is CASSLGGDPYETQYF.